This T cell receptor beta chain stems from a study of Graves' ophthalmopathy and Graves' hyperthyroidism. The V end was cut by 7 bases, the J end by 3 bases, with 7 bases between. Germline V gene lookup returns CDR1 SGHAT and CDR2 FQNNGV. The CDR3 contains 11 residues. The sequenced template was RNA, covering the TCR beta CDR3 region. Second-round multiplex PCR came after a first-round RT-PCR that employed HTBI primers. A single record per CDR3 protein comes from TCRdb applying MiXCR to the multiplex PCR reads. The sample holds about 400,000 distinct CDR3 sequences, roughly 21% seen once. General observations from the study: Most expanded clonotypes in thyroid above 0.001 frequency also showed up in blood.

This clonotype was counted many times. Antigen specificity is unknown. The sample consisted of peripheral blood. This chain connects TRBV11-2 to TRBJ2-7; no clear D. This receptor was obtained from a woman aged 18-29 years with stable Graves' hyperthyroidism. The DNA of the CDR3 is TGTGCCAGCACCGTAAACTACGAGCAGTACTTC. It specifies CASTVNYEQYF.